This TCR beta chain was documented in a study of blood T cells in healthy people across ages (dated by TCRdb to about 2015). In the study overall: In model experiments, template switching captured roughly one uniquely barcoded TCR beta cDNA molecule for every two T cells. For two donors (one aged 18 to 30 and one aged 80 or older), the study analyzed two additional independent replicas of 1 million unique cDNA reads from the same blood draw. The donors were split into four age groups: young (average 16 years), middle-aged (39), aged (more than 55) and long-lived (roughly 77). To avoid experimental bias, donors of different ages were spread randomly across the sequencing lanes. The study measured age-related changes in TCR beta repertoire diversity using deep sequencing normalized with unique cDNA molecular identifiers.

Receptor amplification or capture employed 5' RACE. Sequencing was carried out with an Illumina HiSeq 2500. A second PCR of roughly 7 to 11 cycles was performed with a sample-barcoded 5' primer and a J-beta primer mix. A unique molecular identifier was introduced onto each TCR beta cDNA molecule by a template-switch 5' adaptor carrying 12 random nucleotides. At least 2.5 million CDR3-containing paired-end reads were obtained from each sample. The Mint cDNA synthesis kit, primed by a TRBC-specific oligonucleotide, was used to synthesize first-strand cDNA from all RNA. After uracil-DNA glycosylase treatment, a first 18-cycle PCR used universal primers M1SS and BC2_uni_R on all cDNA. Per the original workflow: For normalization, 1 million high-quality reads, each with a distinct molecular identifier, were randomly selected from each sample. Instead of being binned into consensus sequences, reads with shared molecular identifiers were discarded. MiTCR, with a Q25 quality threshold and the strictest error-elimination algorithm, was used for CDR3 identification, clonotype clustering and error correction. Lower-bound total TCR beta diversity was estimated with a nonparametric unseen species model using Euler transformation. Using fastp trimming at Q25 and MiXCR clonotype assembly, TCRdb reanalyzed the public sequencing data and kept in-frame beta chains. Entries that share a CDR3 protein sequence are merged under the most common genes and DNA. Here the V and J calls rest on TCRdb's processing, not on the authors' analysis. Here the sample has around 1,600,000 distinct CDR3 sequences; less than 45% occur a single time. The biggest ten clones account for around 4% of the sample.

Systemically healthy Caucasian individuals from Russia, over 30 in total and aged about 6 to 100 years, were included as donors. Each donor gave 8 to 10 milliliters of peripheral blood, collected into EDTA-treated Vacutainer tubes. Ficoll-Paque density-gradient centrifugation was used to isolate PBMCs, with at least 6.5 million obtained per sample. Total RNA was extracted from PBMCs with Trizol reagent, with at least 5.5 micrograms obtained per sample. The percentages of naive CD45RAhigh/CD27high T cells were determined by flow cytometry on a PBMC aliquot from every donor. As regards this clonotype: The antigen this receptor binds is unknown. The junction departs from the called germline gene at one end, perhaps through a read error.

On the study overall, not on this receptor specifically: Observed TCR beta diversity per million T cells fell roughly linearly with age, and a significant reduction was already apparent by age about 43. Observed TCR beta diversity correlated strongly with the percentage of naive T cells measured by flow cytometry. Since profiling was done on bulk unsorted PBMCs, naive and antigen-experienced compartments could not be conclusively compared. Total diversity estimates from one million sequenced T cells were considered lower bounds and underestimates. Because donor CMV infection status was unknown, age-related changes in expanded clonotypes were potentially confounded. Compared with the aged group, more naive CD4+ T cells, fewer expanded clones and increased TCR diversity were shown by the long-lived group, suggesting age selection.

Specimen: blood. The sequence was obtained from a woman aged 18 to 35 in good health.

This receptor carries the CDR3 CASRSWRNSPLHF. Read as DNA, the sequence is TGCGCCAGCAGATCCTGGAGGAATTCACCCCTCCACTTT. The V gene is TRBV12-3 or TRBV12-4 and the J gene is TRBJ1-6; no D gene call is confident. The CDR3, cysteine through phenylalanine, is 13 amino acids long. Only the CDR3 portion is preserved as DNA: 39 bases, with reading frame beginning at the first base.